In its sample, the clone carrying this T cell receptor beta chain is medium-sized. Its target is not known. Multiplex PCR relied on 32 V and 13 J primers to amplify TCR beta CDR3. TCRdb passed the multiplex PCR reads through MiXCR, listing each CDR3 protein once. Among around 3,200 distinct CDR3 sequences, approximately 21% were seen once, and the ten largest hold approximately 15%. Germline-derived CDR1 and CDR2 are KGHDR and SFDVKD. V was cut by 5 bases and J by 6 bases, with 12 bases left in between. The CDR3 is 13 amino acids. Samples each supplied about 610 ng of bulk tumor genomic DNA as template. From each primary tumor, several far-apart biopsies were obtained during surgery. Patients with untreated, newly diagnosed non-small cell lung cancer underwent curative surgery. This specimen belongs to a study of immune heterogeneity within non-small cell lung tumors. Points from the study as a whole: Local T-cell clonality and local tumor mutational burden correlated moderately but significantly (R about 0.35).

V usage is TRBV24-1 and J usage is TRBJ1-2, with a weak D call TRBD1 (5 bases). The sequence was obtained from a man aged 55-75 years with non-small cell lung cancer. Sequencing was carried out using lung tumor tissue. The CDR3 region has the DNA TGTGCCACCAGTGGGGGACGCGAGGATGGCTACACCTTC. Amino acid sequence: CATSGGREDGYTF.